The 30 T cell receptor beta chains listed next were all sequenced from one sample in a study of memory CD4+ T cells and cytomegalovirus serostatus. Sequenced by immunoSEQ multiplex PCR; TCRdb stores in-frame clones only, minus some. The table lists under 55,000 clones, around four fifths of them singletons. Single viable CD3+CD4+CD8-CD45RO+ cells were sorted as the memory CD4+ T cells. Sequences were obtained from memory CD4+ T cells from blood. These receptors came from an adult in good health and CMV-seronegative.

This chain connects TRBV9 to TRBJ2-3; TRBD2 matches 8 bases. The CDR3 spans 15 residues. Trimming at V came to 2 bases and at J to 2 bases, leaving 4 bases not matched to a gene. The germline gives CDR1 SGDLS, CDR2 YYNGEE. CDR3 protein: CASSVGLEVTDTQYF. In DNA form, the CDR3 reads TGTGCCAGCAGCGTGGGACTAGAGGTCACAGATACGCAGTATTTT.

This sequence joins TRBV9 and TRBJ2-2; 8 bases match TRBD2. The CDR3 runs to 13 residues. The junction had 0 bases not matched to a gene; V was cut back by 1 base and J by 7 bases. From germline, CDR1 is SGDLS and CDR2 YYNGEE. DNA for the CDR3: TGTGCCAGCAGCGTAACTAGCGGCGGGGAGCTGTTTTTT. Translating gives CASSVTSGGELFF.

This clone was detected only once. The sample carries other DNA sequences with the same CDR3. CDR3 nucleotides: TGTGCCAGCAGTTACTCGAGAGGTGCCGAGCAGTACTTC. It is translated as CASSYSRGAEQYF. The chain uses TRBV6-6 and TRBJ2-7; unclear D gene. V gave up 0 bases and J gave up 6 bases, with 9 bases separating them. The CDR3 runs to 13 residues. From germline, CDR1 is MNHNY and CDR2 SVGAGI (reference sequence).

The CDR3 nucleotides are TGTGCCAGCAGCTTGCCAAAAGAGACCCAGTACTTC. This translates into CASSLPKETQYF. The J gene is TRBJ2-5, the V gene TRBV7-2; D is unclear. CDR1 and CDR2 (germline): SGHTA, FQGNSA. The CDR3 sequence is 12 residues long. V lost 3 bases to trimming and J lost 3 bases, with 5 bases between them.

The table lists this clone with a count of one. The chain carries TRBV2 and TRBJ1-5; D is unclear. The CDR3 covers 13 residues. CDR1 SNHLY and CDR2 FYNNEI come from the germline V gene. Trimming removed 7 bases at V and 1 base at J, with 8 bases between. DNA for the CDR3: TGTGCCAGCACCTCTGTGAGCAATCAGCCCCAGCATTTT. As protein: CASTSVSNQPQHF.

This sequence joins TRBV30 and TRBJ1-1; tentatively, D is TRBD1 (5 bases). Trimming cost V 4 bases and J 5 bases, with 17 bases left between them. Germline lookup yields CDR1 GTSNPN and CDR2 SVGIG (reference sequence). This CDR3 has 14 amino acids. The CDR3 spells CAWNRETGGTEAFF. In DNA, the CDR3 is TGTGCCTGGAATAGGGAGACGGGGGGAACTGAAGCTTTCTTT.

J is TRBJ2-3 and V is TRBV9, with 7 bases that match TRBD2. The CDR3 contains 15 residues. Germline V gene lookup returns CDR1 SGDLS and CDR2 YYNGEE. The V gene end was trimmed by 4 bases and the J gene end by 2 bases; junction bases not matched to a gene: 7. The CDR3: CASSLSGLLTDTQYF. The CDR3 DNA reads TGTGCCAGCAGCCTTAGCGGGTTACTCACAGATACGCAGTATTTT.

The V gene is TRBV9, the J gene TRBJ2-7, with a weak D call TRBD2 (5 bases). Trimming took 4 bases from V and 4 from J, leaving 15 bases between them. The germline gives CDR1 SGDLS, CDR2 YYNGEE. CDR3 size: 14 residues. The CDR3 DNA sequence: TGTGCCAGCAGCAGAGGACTGGAGGCATACGAGCAGTACTTC. As protein: CASSRGLEAYEQYF. Combining the CDR3 with reference TRBV9 and TRBJ2-7 gives the whole variable domain DSGVTQTPKHLITATGQRVTLRCSPRSGDLSVYWYQQSLDQGLQFLIQYYNGEERAKGNILERFSAQQFPDLHSELNLSSLELGDSALYFCASSRGLEAYEQYFGPGTRLTVT.

The chain employs TRBV7-3 and TRBJ2-5; 7 bases line up with TRBD2. The junction had 6 bases not matched to a gene; V was cut back by 3 bases and J by 2 bases. This CDR3 is 15 amino acids long. The germline gives CDR1 SGHTA, CDR2 FQGTGA. In DNA form, the CDR3 reads TGTGCCAGCAGCTTGGCGGGAGCTGATCAAGAGACCCAGTACTTC. It translates to CASSLAGADQETQYF.

V usage is TRBV6-1 and J usage is TRBJ1-5, with no clear D. The V gene lost 1 base and the J gene lost 2 bases, with 6 bases spanning the gap. This CDR3 contains 14 residues. Per the germline V gene, CDR1 is MNHNS and CDR2 is SASEGT. Written as DNA, the CDR3 is TGTGCCAGCAGTGAAGGGACGGGCAATCAGCCCCAGCATTTT. Encoded protein: CASSEGTGNQPQHF.

The chain has TRBV5-1 and TRBJ2-6, with D possibly TRBD2 on 6 matching bases. The germline CDR1 and CDR2 sequences are SGHRS and YFSETQ. V lost 0 bases and J lost 3, with 13 bases in between. The CDR3 extends over 17 amino acids. CDR3 DNA sequence: TGCGCCAGCAGCTTGGAGGCGGGAACGAGTGGGGCCAACGTCCTGACTTTC. Translation: CASSLEAGTSGANVLTF.

In this sample, this clone is medium-sized. J is TRBJ1-3 and V is TRBV6-5; D is ambiguous. Per the germline V gene, CDR1 is MNHEY and CDR2 is SVGAGI. The CDR3 covers 14 residues. V lost 5 bases, J lost 4 bases, and 12 bases lay in between. The CDR3 spells CASSETQSGNTIYF. CDR3 DNA sequence: TGTGCCAGCAGTGAGACCCAGTCCGGAAACACCATATATTTT.

This clone was seen a handful of times. The chain employs TRBV19 and TRBJ2-7; perhaps TRBD1 as D (8 bases). Trimming stripped 5 bases from V and 6 bases from J, with 14 bases between. This CDR3 region has 13 residues. The germline CDR1 and CDR2 sequences are LNHDA and SQIVND (reference sequence). The CDR3 reads CASSGQGGFEQYF. CDR3 bases: TGTGCCAGTAGTGGACAGGGAGGGTTCGAGCAGTACTTC.

The chain recombines TRBV5-1 with TRBJ2-2, with a possible D match to TRBD2 (5 bases). Deletions cut 2 bases from V and 1 base from J, with 12 bases between. The CDR3 loop spans 16 amino acids. Per the germline V gene, CDR1 is SGHRS and CDR2 is YFSETQ. The CDR3 reads CASSFFGLQNTGELFF. The CDR3 nucleotides are TGCGCCAGCAGCTTCTTTGGACTGCAGAACACCGGGGAGCTGTTTTTT.

The chain couples TRBV19 to TRBJ1-1; 8 bases are shared with TRBD1. Germline V gene sequence: CDR1 LNHDA, CDR2 SQIVND (reference sequence). Germline trimming cut 4 bases from V and 4 bases from J; bases unmatched to any gene: 5. This CDR3 comprises 14 residues. As DNA, the CDR3 is TGTGCCAGTAGTACAGGGGGCGCAGGCACTGAAGCTTTCTTT. Encoded protein: CASSTGGAGTEAFF.

The chain employs TRBV7-9 and TRBJ2-5; unclear D gene. Trimming took off 1 base at V and 4 bases at J, with 4 bases between the two ends. The CDR3 consists of 12 residues. Germline V gene data show CDR1 as SEHNR and CDR2 as FQNEAQ (reference sequence). The CDR3 DNA follows: TGTGCCAGCAGCTTAGAACGAGAGACCCAGTACTTC. Translating it yields CASSLERETQYF. Variable domain in full (rest from reference TRBV7-9 and TRBJ2-5): DTGVSQNPRHKITKRGQNVTFRCDPISEHNRLYWYRQTLGQGPEFLTYFQNEAQLEKSRLLSDRFSAERPKGSFSTLEIQRTEQGDSAMYLCASSLERETQYFGPGTRLLVL.

V is TRBV7-8 and J is TRBJ2-7; the D is unclear. The CDR3 contains 12 residues. Trimming shortened V by 5 bases and J by 3 bases, and 8 bases separated the two germline ends. Germline CDR1 is SGHVS and CDR2 is FQNEAQ. CDR3 residues: CASSLTDYEQYF. As DNA, the CDR3 is TGTGCCAGCAGCCTGACGGACTACGAGCAGTACTTC.

The table lists this clone with a few counts. This chain uses TRBV11-1 with TRBJ2-7, with 9 positions matching TRBD1. J was trimmed by 2 bases and V by 5 bases; bases with no gene match: 4. The CDR3 spans 14 residues. From germline, CDR1 is SGHAT and CDR2 FQDESV (reference sequence). This chain's CDR3 is CASSPDRGTYEQYF. The CDR3 nucleotides are TGTGCCAGCAGCCCGGACAGGGGAACCTACGAGCAGTACTTC. Drawing the rest from reference TRBV11-1 and TRBJ2-7, the complete variable domain is EAEVAQSPRYKITEKSQAVAFWCDPISGHATLYWYRQILGQGPELLVQFQDESVVDDSQLPKDRFSAERLKGVDSTLKIQPAELGDSAMYLCASSPDRGTYEQYFGPGTRLTVT.

This chain connects TRBV5-8 to TRBJ2-5; unclear D gene. The CDR3 runs 11 residues. Germline V gene sequence: CDR1 SGHTS, CDR2 YDEGEE. V shed 4 bases and J shed 8 bases, with 9 bases lying between them. In DNA form, the CDR3 reads TGTGCCAGCAGCATCCGAGGCACCCAGTACTTC. Its protein product is CASSIRGTQYF. The full variable domain, in which reference TRBV5-8 and TRBJ2-5 provide the parts outside the CDR3, is EAGVTQSPTHLIKTRGQQATLRCSPISGHTSVYWYQQALGLGLQFLLWYDEGEERNRGNFPPRFSGRQFPNYSSELNVNALELEDSALYLCASSIRGTQYFGPGTRLLVL.

V is TRBV20-1 and J is TRBJ1-2; D is undetermined. V lost 3 bases and J 6 bases, leaving 8 bases between the germline ends. Per germline, CDR1 DFQATT and CDR2 SNEGSKA (reference sequence). The CDR3 runs 11 residues. The CDR3 DNA sequence: TGCAGTGCTAGCAGAGAAGATGGCTACACCTTC. This translates into CSASREDGYTF.

The V call is TRBV6-1, the J call TRBJ1-1; 7 bases are shared with TRBD1. CDR3 length: 14 amino acids. Unmatched junction bases numbered 7, after V lost 2 bases and J lost 7 bases. Germline CDR1 reads MNHNS; CDR2 reads SASEGT. CDR3 coding DNA: TGTGCCAGCAGTGAACAAGGGGGCAGGAGTGAAGCTTTCTTT. This gives the protein CASSEQGGRSEAFF.

The chain couples TRBV2 to TRBJ1-2; D remains unclear. V was trimmed by 7 bases and J by 8 bases, leaving 14 bases between them. The germline V gene encodes CDR1 SNHLY and CDR2 FYNNEI. The CDR3 totals 12 residues. CDR3 DNA: TGTGCCAGCAATCCCTCCTTCCGCGGCTACACCTTC. Translation: CASNPSFRGYTF.

The V gene is TRBV30, the J gene TRBJ2-5, with D possibly being TRBD1 (5 bases). The CDR3 contains 14 residues. Germline values: CDR1 GTSNPN, CDR2 SVGIG (reference sequence). V was pared by 4 bases and J by 1 base, with 13 bases between. The CDR3 loop is CAWKARQLQETQYF. The CDR3 DNA reads TGTGCCTGGAAGGCCCGACAGCTCCAAGAGACCCAGTACTTC.

This clone was detected only a few times. V and J are TRBV5-6 and TRBJ2-6, with TRBD2 matching 11 bases. V shed 5 bases, J shed 2 bases, and the junction held 6 bases outside the gene matches. The CDR3 totals 17 residues. The germline V gene has CDR1 SGHDT and CDR2 YYEEEE. CDR3: CASSQLAGAAGANVLTF. In nucleotides, the CDR3 is TGTGCCAGCAGTCAACTAGCGGGAGCAGCTGGGGCCAACGTCCTGACTTTC.

The chain employs TRBV28 and TRBJ2-4; D not resolved. Trimming cost V 3 bases and J 0 bases, with 15 bases left between them. Per the germline V gene, CDR1 is MDHEN and CDR2 is SYDVKM. The CDR3 has 17 amino acids. DNA for the CDR3: TGTGCCAGCAGTTTTCTAAACCTCCCACTAGCCAAAAACATTCAGTACTTC. Translated: CASSFLNLPLAKNIQYF.

The chain joins TRBV7-9 to TRBJ1-1; D remains unclear. This CDR3 spans 15 amino acids. From germline, CDR1 is SEHNR and CDR2 FQNEAQ (reference sequence). V gave up 5 bases and J gave up 1 base, with 14 bases separating them. In DNA form, the CDR3 reads TGTGCCAGCAGCCCAGACAAGGGAGGGAACACTGAAGCTTTCTTT. Its protein is CASSPDKGGNTEAFF.

The rearrangement joins TRBV4-2 to TRBJ2-7; D call uncertain. Between the trimmed V and J ends, which lost 4 bases and 3 bases, there was a span of 10 bases. The CDR3 runs 13 residues. Looked up from germline, CDR1 is LGHNA and CDR2 is YNFKEQ. The DNA for the CDR3 is TGTGCCAGCAGCCTCCTAAGCCACTACGAGCAGTACTTC. It translates to CASSLLSHYEQYF.

The gene calls are TRBV27 and TRBJ2-7; TRBD1 might be the D (6 bases). Germline loops: CDR1 MNHEY, CDR2 SMNVEV (reference sequence). Deletions cut 4 bases from V and 1 base from J, with 17 bases between. The length of the CDR3 is 16 residues. CDR3 bases: TGTGCCAGCAGTTCCCTACTACAGGGAAGGTCCTACGAGCAGTACTTC. This codes for CASSSLLQGRSYEQYF.

The V and J genes are TRBV7-9 and TRBJ2-1; 9 bases are a match to TRBD1. CDR1 and CDR2 (germline): SEHNR, FQNEAQ (reference sequence). The CDR3 extends over 15 amino acids. V dropped 2 bases and J dropped 6; count of bases not matched to a gene: 5. CDR3 protein: CASSLRTGVSNEQFF. CDR3 DNA sequence: TGTGCCAGCAGCTTACGGACAGGGGTTAGCAATGAGCAGTTCTTC.

This clone appeared a few times. The chain combines TRBV7-3 with TRBJ2-1; 10 nucleotides agree with TRBD2. Germline CDR1 SGHTA, CDR2 FQGTGA. V gave up 5 bases and J gave up 7 bases; unmatched junction bases: 11. The CDR3 runs to 16 residues. Here the CDR3 DNA reads TGTGCCAGCAGCGTGAACTCAGCGGGAGGGAGAAATGAGCAGTTCTTC. This sequence encodes CASSVNSAGGRNEQFF.